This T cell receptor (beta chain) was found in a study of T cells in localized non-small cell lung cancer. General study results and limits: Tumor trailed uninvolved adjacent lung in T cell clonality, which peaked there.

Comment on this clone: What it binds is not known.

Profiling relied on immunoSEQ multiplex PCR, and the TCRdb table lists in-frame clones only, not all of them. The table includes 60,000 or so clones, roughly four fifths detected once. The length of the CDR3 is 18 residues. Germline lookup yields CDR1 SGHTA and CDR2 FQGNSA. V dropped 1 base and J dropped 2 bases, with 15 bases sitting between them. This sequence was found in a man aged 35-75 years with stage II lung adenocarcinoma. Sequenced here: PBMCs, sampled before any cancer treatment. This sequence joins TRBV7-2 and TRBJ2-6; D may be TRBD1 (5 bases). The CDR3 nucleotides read TGTGCCAGCAGCTTAGAAGTGGCAGGGCCCACTGGGGCCAACGTCCTGACTTTC. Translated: CASSLEVAGPTGANVLTF.